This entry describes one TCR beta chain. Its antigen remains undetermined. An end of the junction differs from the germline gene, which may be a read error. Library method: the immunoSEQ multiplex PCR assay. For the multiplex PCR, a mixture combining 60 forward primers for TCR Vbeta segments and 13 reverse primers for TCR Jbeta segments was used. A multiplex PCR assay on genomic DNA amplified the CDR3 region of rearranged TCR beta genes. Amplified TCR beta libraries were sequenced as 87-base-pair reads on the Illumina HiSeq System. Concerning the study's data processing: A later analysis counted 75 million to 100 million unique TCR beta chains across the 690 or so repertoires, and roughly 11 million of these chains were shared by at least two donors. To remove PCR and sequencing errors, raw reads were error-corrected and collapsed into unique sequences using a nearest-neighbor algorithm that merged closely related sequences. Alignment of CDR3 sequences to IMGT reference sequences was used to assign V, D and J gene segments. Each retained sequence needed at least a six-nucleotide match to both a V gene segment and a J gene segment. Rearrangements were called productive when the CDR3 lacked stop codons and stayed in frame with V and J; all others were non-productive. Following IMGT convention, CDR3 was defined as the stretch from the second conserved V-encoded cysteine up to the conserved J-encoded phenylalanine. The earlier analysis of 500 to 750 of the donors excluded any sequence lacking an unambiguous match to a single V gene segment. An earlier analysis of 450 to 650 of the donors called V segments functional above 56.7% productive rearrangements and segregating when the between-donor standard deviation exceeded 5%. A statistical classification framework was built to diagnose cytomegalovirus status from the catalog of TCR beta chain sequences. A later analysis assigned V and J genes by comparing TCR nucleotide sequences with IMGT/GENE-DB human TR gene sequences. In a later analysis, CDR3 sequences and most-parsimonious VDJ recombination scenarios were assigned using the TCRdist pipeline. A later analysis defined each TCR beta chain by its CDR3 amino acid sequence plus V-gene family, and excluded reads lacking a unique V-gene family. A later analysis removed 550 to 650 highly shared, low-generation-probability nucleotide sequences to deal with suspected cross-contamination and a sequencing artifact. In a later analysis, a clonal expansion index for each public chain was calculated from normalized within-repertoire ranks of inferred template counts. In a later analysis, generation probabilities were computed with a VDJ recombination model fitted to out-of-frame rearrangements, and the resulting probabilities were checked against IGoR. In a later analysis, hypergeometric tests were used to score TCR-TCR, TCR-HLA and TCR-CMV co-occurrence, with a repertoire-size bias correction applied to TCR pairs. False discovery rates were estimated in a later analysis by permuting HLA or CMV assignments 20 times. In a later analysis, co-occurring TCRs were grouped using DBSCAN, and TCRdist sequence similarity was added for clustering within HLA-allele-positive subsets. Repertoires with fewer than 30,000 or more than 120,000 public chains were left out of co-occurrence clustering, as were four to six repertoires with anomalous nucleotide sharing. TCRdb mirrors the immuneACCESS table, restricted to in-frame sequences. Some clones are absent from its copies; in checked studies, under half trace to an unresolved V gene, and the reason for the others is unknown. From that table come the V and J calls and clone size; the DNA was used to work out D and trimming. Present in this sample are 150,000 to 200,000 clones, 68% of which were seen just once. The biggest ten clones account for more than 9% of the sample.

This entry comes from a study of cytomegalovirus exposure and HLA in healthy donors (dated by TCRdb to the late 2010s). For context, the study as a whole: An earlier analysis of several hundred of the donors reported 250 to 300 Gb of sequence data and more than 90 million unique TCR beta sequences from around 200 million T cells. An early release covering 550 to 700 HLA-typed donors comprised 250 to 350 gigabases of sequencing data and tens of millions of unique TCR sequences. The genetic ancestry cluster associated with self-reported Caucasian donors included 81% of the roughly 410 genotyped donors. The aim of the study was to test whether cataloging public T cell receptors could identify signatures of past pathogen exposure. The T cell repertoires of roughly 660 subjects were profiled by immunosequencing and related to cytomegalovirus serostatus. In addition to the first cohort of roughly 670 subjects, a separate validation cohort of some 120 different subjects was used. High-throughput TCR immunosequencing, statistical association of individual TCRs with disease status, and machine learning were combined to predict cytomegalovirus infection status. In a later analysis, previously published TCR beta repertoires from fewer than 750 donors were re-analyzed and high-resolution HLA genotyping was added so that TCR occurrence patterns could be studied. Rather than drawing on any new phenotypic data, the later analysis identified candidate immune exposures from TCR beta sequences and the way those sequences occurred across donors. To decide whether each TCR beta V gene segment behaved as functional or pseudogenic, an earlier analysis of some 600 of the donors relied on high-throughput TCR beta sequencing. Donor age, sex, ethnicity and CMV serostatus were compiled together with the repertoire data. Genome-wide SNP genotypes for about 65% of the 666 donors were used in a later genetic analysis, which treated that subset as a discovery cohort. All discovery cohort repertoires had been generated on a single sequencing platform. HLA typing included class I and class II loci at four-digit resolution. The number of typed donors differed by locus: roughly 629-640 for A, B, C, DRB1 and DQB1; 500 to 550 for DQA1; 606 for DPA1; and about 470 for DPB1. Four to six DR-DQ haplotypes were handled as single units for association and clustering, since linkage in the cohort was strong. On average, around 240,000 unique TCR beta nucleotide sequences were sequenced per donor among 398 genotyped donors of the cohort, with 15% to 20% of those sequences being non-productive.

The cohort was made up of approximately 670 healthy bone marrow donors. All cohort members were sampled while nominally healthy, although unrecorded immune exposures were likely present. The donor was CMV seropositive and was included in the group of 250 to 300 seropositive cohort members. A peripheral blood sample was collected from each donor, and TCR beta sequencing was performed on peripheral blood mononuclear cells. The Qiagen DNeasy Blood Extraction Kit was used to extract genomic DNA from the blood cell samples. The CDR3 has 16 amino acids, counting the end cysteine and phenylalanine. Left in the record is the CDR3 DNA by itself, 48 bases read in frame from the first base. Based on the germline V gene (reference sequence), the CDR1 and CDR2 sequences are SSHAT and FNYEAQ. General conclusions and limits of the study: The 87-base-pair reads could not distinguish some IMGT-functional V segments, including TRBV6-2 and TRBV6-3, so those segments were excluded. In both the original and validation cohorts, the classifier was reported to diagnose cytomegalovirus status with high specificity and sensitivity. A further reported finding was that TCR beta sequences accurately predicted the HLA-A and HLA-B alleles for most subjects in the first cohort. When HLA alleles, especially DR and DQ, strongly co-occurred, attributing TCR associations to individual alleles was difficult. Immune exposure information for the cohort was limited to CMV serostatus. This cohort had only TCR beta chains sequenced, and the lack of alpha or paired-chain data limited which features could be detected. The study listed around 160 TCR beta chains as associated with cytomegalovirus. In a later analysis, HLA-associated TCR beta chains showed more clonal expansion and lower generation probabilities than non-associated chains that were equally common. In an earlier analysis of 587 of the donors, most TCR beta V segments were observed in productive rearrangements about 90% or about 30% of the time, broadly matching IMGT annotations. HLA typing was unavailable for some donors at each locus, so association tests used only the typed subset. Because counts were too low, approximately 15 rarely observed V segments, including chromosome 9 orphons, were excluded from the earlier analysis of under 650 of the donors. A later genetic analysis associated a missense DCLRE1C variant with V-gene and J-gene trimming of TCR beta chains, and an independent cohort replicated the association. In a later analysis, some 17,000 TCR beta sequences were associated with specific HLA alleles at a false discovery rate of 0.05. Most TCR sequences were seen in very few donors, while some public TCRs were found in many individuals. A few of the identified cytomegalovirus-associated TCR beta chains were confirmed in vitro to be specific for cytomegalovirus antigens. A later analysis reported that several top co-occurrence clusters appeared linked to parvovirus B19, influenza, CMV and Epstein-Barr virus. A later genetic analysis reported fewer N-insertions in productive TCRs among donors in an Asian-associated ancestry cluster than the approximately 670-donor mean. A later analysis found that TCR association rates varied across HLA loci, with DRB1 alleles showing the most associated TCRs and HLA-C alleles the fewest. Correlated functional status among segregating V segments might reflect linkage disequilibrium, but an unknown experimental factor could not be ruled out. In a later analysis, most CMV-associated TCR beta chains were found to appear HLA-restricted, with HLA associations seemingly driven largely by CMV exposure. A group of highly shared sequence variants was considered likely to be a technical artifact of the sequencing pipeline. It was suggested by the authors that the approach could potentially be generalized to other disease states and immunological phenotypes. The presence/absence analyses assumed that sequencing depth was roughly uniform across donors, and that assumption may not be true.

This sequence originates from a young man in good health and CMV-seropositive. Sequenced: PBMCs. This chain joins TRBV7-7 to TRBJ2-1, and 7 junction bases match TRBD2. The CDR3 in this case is CASSLGGAGGFSEQFF. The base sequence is TGTGCTAGCAGCTTAGGAGGGGCCGGGGGGTTTAGTGAGCAGTTCTTC.